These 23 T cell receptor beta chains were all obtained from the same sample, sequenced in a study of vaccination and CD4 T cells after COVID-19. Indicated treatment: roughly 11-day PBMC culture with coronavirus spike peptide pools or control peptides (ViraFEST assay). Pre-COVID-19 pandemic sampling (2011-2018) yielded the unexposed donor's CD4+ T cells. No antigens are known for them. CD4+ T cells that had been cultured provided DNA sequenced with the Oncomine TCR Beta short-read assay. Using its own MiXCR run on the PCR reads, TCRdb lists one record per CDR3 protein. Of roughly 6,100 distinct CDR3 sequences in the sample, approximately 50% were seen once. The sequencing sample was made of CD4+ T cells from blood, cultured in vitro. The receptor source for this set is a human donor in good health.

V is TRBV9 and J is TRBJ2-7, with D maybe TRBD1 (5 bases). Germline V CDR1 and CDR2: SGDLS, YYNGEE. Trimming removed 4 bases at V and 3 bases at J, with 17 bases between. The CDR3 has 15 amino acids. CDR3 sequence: CASSPPWGRSYEQYF. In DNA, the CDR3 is TGTGCCAGCAGCCCACCGTGGGGCAGAAGCTACGAGCAGTACTTC. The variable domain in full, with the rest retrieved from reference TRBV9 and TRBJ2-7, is DSGVTQTPKHLITATGQRVTLRCSPRSGDLSVYWYQQSLDQGLQFLIQYYNGEERAKGNILERFSAQQFPDLHSELNLSSLELGDSALYFCASSPPWGRSYEQYFGPGTRLTVT.

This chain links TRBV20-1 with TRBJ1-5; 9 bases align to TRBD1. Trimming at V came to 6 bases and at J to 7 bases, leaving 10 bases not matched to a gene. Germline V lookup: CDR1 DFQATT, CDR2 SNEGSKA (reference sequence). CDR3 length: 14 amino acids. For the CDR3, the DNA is TGCAGTGCCCCCGGGACAGGGAATTTGCAGCCCCAGCATTTT. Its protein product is CSAPGTGNLQPQHF.

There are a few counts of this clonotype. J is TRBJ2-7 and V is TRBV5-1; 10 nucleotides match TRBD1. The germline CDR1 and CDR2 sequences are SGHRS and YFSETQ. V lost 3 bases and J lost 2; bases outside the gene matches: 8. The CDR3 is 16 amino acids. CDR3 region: CASSSPGGTGAYEQYF. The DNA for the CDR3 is TGCGCCAGCAGCTCCCCTGGTGGGACAGGGGCCTACGAGCAGTACTTC.

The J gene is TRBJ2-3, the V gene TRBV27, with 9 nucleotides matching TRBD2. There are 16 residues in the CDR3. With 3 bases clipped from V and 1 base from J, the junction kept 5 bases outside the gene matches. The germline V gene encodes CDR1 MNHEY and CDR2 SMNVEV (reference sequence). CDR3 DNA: TGTGCCAGCAGTTTTAACCTAGCGGGACGCACAGATACGCAGTATTTT. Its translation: CASSFNLAGRTDTQYF.

CDR3: CASSPSGGLQPQHF. The CDR3 bases are TGCGCCAGCAGCCCATCCGGGGGTCTACAACCCCAGCATTTT. The V and J genes are TRBV4-3 and TRBJ1-5; tentative D call: TRBD1 (5 bases). This CDR3 comprises 14 residues. V lost 4 bases to trimming and J lost 10 bases, with 17 bases between them. Germline CDR1 reads LGHNA; CDR2 reads YSLEER.

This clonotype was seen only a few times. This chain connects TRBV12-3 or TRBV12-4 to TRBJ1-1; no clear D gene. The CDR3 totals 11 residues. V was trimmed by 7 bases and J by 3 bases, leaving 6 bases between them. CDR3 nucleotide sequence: TGTGCCAGCACCCTGTACACTGAAGCTTTCTTT. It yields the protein CASTLYTEAFF.

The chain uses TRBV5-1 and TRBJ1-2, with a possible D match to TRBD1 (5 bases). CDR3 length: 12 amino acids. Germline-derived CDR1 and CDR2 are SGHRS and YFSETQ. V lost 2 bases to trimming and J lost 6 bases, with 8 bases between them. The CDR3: CASSFQGDGYTF. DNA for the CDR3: TGCGCCAGCAGCTTCCAGGGCGATGGCTACACCTTC.

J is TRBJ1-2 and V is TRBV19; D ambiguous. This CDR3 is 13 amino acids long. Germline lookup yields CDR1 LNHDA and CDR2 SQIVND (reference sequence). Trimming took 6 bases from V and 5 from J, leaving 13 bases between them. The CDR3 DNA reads TGTGCCAGTAGCTCCGTGGGCCTATATGGCTACACCTTC. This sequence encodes CASSSVGLYGYTF.

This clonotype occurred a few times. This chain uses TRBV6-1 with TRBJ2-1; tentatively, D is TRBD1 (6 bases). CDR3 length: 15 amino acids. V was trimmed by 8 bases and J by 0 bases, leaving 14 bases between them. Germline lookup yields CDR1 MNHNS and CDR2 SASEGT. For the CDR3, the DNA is TGTGCCAGCGCCCTTCTGGACAGCTCCTACAATGAGCAGTTCTTC. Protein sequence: CASALLDSSYNEQFF.

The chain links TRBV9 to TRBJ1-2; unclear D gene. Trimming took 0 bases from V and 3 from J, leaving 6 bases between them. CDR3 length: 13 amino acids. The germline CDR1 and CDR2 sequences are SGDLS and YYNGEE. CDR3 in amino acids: CASSVVVDYGYTF. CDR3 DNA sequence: TGTGCCAGCAGCGTAGTAGTAGACTATGGCTACACCTTC.

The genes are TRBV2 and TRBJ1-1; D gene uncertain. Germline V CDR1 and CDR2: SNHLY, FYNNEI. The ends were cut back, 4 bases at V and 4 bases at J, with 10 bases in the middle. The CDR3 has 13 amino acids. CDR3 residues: CASSGMMGTEAFF. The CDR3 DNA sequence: TGTGCCAGCAGTGGGATGATGGGCACTGAAGCTTTCTTT.

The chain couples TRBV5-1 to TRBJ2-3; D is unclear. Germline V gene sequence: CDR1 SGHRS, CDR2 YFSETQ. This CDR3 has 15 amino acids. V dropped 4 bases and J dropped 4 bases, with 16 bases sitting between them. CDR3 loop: CASSIDGRSADTQYF. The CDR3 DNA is TGCGCCAGCAGCATAGATGGACGGTCGGCAGATACGCAGTATTTT.

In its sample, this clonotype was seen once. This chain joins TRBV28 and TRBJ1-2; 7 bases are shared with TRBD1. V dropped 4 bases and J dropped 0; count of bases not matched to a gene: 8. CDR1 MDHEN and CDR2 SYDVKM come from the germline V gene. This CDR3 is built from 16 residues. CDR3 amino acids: CASSSLRQGANYGYTF. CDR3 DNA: TGTGCCAGCAGTTCACTTCGACAGGGAGCTAACTATGGCTACACCTTC.

The CDR3 DNA reads as TGTGCCAGCAGCCAAACCGGGACAGGGCCCTACGAGCAGTACTTC. The encoded protein is CASSQTGTGPYEQYF. The chain uses TRBV11-1 and TRBJ2-7, with 9 bases that match TRBD1. The CDR3 is 15 residues long. Losses at the gene ends were 5 bases for V and 2 bases for J; bases not matched to a gene: 7. Germline V CDR1 and CDR2: SGHAT, FQDESV (reference sequence).

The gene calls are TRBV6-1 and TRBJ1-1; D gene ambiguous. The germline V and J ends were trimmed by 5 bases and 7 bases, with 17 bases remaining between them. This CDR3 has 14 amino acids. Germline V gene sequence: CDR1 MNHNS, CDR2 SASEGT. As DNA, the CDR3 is TGTGCCAGCAGTCGTCAAGGGTTAGTGTTTGAAGCTTTCTTT. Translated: CASSRQGLVFEAFF.

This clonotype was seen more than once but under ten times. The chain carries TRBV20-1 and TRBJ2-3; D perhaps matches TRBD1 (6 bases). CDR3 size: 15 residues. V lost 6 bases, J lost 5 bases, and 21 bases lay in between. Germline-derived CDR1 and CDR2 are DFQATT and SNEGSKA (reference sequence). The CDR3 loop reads CSAPDRSEAGDTQYF. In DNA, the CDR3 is TGCAGTGCCCCAGACAGGTCAGAGGCCGGAGATACGCAGTATTTT.

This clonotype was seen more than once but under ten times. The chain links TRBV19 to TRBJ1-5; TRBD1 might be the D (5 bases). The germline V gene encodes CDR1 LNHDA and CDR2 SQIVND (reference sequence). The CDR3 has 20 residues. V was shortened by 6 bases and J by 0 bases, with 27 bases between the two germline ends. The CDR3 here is CASSPWLRRVARYSNQPQHF. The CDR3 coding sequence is TGTGCCAGTAGCCCTTGGCTGCGCAGGGTTGCTCGATATAGCAATCAGCCCCAGCATTTT. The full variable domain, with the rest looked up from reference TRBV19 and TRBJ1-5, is DGGITQSPKYLFRKEGQNVTLSCEQNLNHDAMYWYRQDPGQGLRLIYYSQIVNDFQKGDIAEGYSVSREKKESFPLTVTSAQKNPTAFYLCASSPWLRRVARYSNQPQHFGDGTRLSIL.

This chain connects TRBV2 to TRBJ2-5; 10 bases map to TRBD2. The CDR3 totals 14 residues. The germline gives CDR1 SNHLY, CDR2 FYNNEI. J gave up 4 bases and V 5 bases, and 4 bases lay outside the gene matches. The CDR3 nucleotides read TGTGCCAGCAGTATGAGCGGGAGGGCAGAGACCCAGTACTTC. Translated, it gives CASSMSGRAETQYF. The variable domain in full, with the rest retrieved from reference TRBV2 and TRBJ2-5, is EPEVTQTPSHQVTQMGQEVILRCVPISNHLYFYWYRQILGQKVEFLVSFYNNEISEKSEIFDDQFSVERPDGSNFTLKIRSTKLEDSAMYFCASSMSGRAETQYFGPGTRLLVL.

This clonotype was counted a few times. The CDR3 coding sequence is TGTGCCACCAGTGAACGGGGACTAACTGATGGAGCAGGGGAGCAGTTCTTC. Its translation: CATSERGLTDGAGEQFF. The rearrangement links TRBV24-1 to TRBJ2-1, with TRBD2 matching over 7 bases. CDR1 is KGHDR, CDR2 SFDVKD, per germline. The CDR3 loop spans 17 amino acids. V was pared by 4 bases and J by 10 bases, with 18 bases of the junction left unmatched.

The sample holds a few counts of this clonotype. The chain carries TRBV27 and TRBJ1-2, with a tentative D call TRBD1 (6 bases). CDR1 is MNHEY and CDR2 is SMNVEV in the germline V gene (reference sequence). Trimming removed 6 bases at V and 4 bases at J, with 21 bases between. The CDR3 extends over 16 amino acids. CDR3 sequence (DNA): TGTGCCAGCAGCCCATCATCTATGTCAGGGGTCTATGGCTACACCTTC. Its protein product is CASSPSSMSGVYGYTF.

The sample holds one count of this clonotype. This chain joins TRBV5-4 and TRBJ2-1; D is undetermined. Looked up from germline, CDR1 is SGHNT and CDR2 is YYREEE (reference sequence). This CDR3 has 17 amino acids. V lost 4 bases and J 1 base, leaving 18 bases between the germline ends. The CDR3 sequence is CASSNPFRSSSYNEQFF. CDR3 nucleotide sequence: TGTGCCAGCAGCAATCCCTTCAGGAGTTCATCCTACAATGAGCAGTTCTTC.

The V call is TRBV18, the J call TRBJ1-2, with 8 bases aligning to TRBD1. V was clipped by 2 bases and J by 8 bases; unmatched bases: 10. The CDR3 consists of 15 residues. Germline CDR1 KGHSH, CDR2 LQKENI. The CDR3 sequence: CASSPWAGGESGYTF. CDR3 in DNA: TGTGCCAGCTCACCATGGGCAGGGGGCGAGTCGGGCTACACCTTC.

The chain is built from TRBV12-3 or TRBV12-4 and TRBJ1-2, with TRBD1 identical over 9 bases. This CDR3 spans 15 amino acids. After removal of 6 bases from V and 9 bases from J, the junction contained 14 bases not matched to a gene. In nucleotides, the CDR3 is TGTGCCAGCAGCTCATCGGGACAGGGCCAGTTTAGCTACACCTTC. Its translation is CASSSSGQGQFSYTF.